This TCR beta chain came from a study of T cell responses to AZD1222 COVID-19 vaccine. Study-wide results and caveats: Baseline serostatus was positive in only six AZD1222 recipients. Vaccine-associated CD4 TCRs ranged over spike, dominating at 160-218 and 743-854. After two AZD1222 doses, spike-specific TCR breadth and depth rose versus day 0.

Second doses were pooled across both intervals (about 4 or about 12 weeks). This clone was recorded a few times. Its antigen is still unknown. CDR1 and CDR2 (germline): KGHSH, LQKENI. V lost 5 bases to trimming and J lost 2 bases; unmatched junction nucleotides: 3. The CDR3 loop spans 14 amino acids. Repertoires were generated with immunoSEQ multiplex PCR, while TCRdb's copy carries only in-frame clones and drops some. The sample carries 160,000 or so clones, approximately 94% recorded once. This clonotype originated in an adult who received the AZD1222 COVID-19 vaccine. The V call is TRBV18, the J call TRBJ2-7; 10 bases align to TRBD1. Sequenced here: peripheral blood, sampled 28 days after the second AZD1222 dose. The CDR3 DNA reads TGTGCCAGCTCAATAGGACAGGGGGCCTACGAGCAGTACTTC. Translation gives CASSIGQGAYEQYF.